This T cell receptor (beta chain) was obtained from a study of blood T cell repertoires in COVID-19. Study overall: Researchers got acute and convalescent COVID-19 samples from the United States, Italy and Spain. Nucleic acid was either cDNA or gDNA, and it came from T cells, B-cell-depleted T cells, or PBMCs.

In the original processing: For nucleated cells, counts were estimated from reference gene primer amplification. Sequencing used immunoSEQ multiplex PCR; TCRdb keeps in-frame clones, though not all of them. The V and J calls and clone size come from that table; D and trimming were worked out from the DNA. The sample yields some 77,000 clones, 65% to 85% seen once. Trimming left V 3 bases short and J 4 bases short, with 11 bases between. Germline CDR1 is SGHAT and CDR2 is FQNNGV. The CDR3 spans 14 residues. The chain is built from TRBV11-2 and TRBJ2-3; D possibly corresponds to TRBD1 (5 bases). The TCR originated in an older woman with acute or convalescent COVID-19. Sequences were obtained from peripheral blood. For the CDR3, the DNA is TGTGCCAGCAGCTTTAGGGGTTGGGCAGATACGCAGTATTTT. It specifies CASSFRGWADTQYF.